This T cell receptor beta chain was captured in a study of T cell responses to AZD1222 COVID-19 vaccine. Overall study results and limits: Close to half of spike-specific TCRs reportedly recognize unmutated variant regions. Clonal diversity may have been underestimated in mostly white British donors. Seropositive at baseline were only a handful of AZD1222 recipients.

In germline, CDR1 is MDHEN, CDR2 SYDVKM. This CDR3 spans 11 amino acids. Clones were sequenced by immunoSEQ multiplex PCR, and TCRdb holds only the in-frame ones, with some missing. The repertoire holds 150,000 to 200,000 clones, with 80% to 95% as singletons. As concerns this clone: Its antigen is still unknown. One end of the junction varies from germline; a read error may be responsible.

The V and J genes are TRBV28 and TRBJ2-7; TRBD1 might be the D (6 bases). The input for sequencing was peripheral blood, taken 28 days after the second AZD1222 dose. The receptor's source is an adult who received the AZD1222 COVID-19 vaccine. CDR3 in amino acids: CASSSTRTAHF. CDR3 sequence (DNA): TGTGCCAGCAGTTCCACCCGGACAGCTCACTTC.